This T cell receptor beta chain was profiled in a study of T cell responses to AZD1222 COVID-19 vaccine. Whole-study results and caveats: Increases in Spike-specific TCR breadth and depth were seen after two AZD1222 doses. Among spike-specific TCRs, nearly half reportedly target unmutated variant regions. Only a handful of people who got AZD1222 tested seropositive at baseline.

In the case of this clone: Its antigen is currently unknown.

Only in-frame clones appear in the TCRdb table, and some are missing; sequencing was by immunoSEQ multiplex PCR. This table has approximately 130,000 clones, 75% to 95% appearing once. This sample comprised peripheral blood, obtained 28 days after the second dose of the MenACWY control vaccine. The TCR sequence derives from an adult who received the MenACWY meningococcal vaccine as a control.

As DNA, the CDR3 is TGTGCCAGCAGCTTAACAGGGTCGGTTGAAGCTTTCTTT. Translated, it gives CASSLTGSVEAFF. This chain links TRBV7-9 with TRBJ1-1; TRBD1 is a possible D gene (6 bases). Between the trimmed V and J ends, which lost 2 bases and 7 bases, there was a span of 11 bases. CDR1 and CDR2 (germline): SEHNR, FQNEAQ (reference sequence). This CDR3 has 13 amino acids.